Described below is a single T cell receptor (beta chain) sequence and its context. These data originate in a study of blood T cell repertoires in COVID-19. Across the whole study: Some COVID-19 samples were acute and others convalescent; all came from the United States, Italy and Spain. PBMCs, B-cell-depleted T cells, or T cells provided the cDNA or gDNA that made up the material.

In germline, CDR1 is SGHDT, CDR2 YYEEEE. V was shortened by 2 bases and J by 8 bases, with 20 bases between the two germline ends. CDR3 size: 17 residues. The assay was immunoSEQ multiplex PCR, and TCRdb's table has in-frame clones only and misses some. The sample gives a few hundred thousand clones, about 85% of which show up once; under 4% is in the top ten. The rearrangement joins TRBV5-6 to TRBJ1-6; D unresolved. Sample: peripheral blood. The receptor's source is a woman aged 18-29 years with acute or convalescent COVID-19. CDR3 residues: CASSFLDSKGADSPLHF. CDR3 sequence (DNA): TGTGCCAGCAGCTTCCTGGACTCTAAGGGTGCGGATTCACCCCTCCACTTT.